This T cell receptor beta chain was found in a study of cytomegalovirus exposure and HLA in healthy donors. Findings of the study overall: The authors listed around 150 TCR beta chains as cytomegalovirus-associated. Three CMV-associated chains were confirmed in vitro to be specific for CMV antigens.

Profiled with immunoSEQ multiplex PCR; TCRdb holds only in-frame clones, not every one. The data contain approximately 150,000 clones, about 85% of them singletons. As concerns this clone: Its target is unknown.

Between the trimmed V and J ends, which lost 10 bases and 3 bases, there was a span of 15 bases. This CDR3 spans 14 amino acids. CDR1 and CDR2 from the germline V gene are LNHDA and SQIVND (reference sequence). The sequenced material came from PBMCs. This sequence originates from a man under 40 in good health and CMV-seropositive. V gene TRBV19 combines with J gene TRBJ2-2; a possible D gene is TRBD2 (7 bases). CDR3 region: CATQRGGHTGELFF. The CDR3 DNA is TGTGCCACCCAAAGGGGGGGCCACACCGGGGAGCTGTTTTTT.